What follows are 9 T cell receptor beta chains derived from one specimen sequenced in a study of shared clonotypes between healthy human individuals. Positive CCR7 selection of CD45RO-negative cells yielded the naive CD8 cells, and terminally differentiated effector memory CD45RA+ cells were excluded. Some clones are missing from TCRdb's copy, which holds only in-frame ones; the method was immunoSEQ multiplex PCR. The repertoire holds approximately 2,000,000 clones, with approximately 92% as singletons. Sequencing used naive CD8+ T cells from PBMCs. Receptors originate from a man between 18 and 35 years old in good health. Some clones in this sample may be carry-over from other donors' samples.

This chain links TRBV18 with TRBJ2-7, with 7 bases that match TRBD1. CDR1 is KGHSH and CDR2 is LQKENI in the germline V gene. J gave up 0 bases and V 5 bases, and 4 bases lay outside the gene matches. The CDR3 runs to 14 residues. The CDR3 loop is CASSTTGSSYEQYF. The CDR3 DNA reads TGTGCCAGCTCAACGACAGGGAGCTCCTACGAGCAGTACTTC.

The CDR3 protein is CAWSVRSPAYNEQFF. CDR3 nucleotides: TGTGCCTGGAGTGTCCGGAGCCCCGCCTACAATGAGCAGTTCTTC. This rearrangement joins TRBV30 to TRBJ2-1; D remains unclear. The V gene lost 0 bases and the J gene lost 2 bases, with 11 bases spanning the gap. CDR1 is GTSNPN and CDR2 is SVGIG in the germline V gene (reference sequence). The CDR3 loop spans 15 amino acids.

CDR3 bases: TGTGCCAGCAGTTACTCTTCAGAGACAGCTAACTATGGCTACACCTTC. Translation: CASSYSSETANYGYTF. V is TRBV6-5 and J is TRBJ1-2; tentative D call: TRBD1 (5 bases). This CDR3 is built from 16 residues. Between the trimmed V and J ends, which lost 0 bases and 0 bases, there was a span of 11 bases. CDR1 is MNHEY and CDR2 is SVGAGI in the germline V gene.

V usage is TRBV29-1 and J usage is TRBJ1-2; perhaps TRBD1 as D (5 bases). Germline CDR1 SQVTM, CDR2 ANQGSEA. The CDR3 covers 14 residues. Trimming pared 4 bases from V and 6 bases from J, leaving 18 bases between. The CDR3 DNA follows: TGCAGCGTTGTCAATTGGAAACAGGATAATGGCTACACCTTC. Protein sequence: CSVVNWKQDNGYTF.

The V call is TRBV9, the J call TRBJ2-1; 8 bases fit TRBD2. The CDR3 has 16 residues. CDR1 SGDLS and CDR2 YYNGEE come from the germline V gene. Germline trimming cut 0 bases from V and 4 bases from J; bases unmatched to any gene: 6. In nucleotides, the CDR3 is TGTGCCAGCAGCGTAGGGAGCGGGAGCAGATACAATGAGCAGTTCTTC. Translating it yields CASSVGSGSRYNEQFF. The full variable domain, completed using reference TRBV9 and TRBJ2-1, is DSGVTQTPKHLITATGQRVTLRCSPRSGDLSVYWYQQSLDQGLQFLIQYYNGEERAKGNILERFSAQQFPDLHSELNLSSLELGDSALYFCASSVGSGSRYNEQFFGPGTRLTVL.

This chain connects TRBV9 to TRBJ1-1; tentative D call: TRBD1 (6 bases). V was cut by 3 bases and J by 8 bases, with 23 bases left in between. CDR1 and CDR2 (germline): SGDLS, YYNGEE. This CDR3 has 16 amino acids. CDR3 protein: CASSAEISRDKNEAFF. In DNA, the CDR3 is TGTGCCAGCAGCGCGGAGATTTCCCGGGACAAAAACGAAGCTTTCTTT.

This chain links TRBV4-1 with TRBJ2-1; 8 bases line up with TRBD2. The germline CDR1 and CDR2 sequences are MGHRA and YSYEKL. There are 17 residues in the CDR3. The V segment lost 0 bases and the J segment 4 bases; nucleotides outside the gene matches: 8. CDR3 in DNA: TGCGCCAGCAGCCAAGAAGGGTCGGCTAGCGGGTACAATGAGCAGTTCTTC. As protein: CASSQEGSASGYNEQFF.

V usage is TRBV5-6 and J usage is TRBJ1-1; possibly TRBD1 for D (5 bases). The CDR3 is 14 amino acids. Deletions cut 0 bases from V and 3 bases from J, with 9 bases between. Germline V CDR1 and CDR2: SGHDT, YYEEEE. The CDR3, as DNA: TGTGCCAGCAGCTTGGAGTGGGGGGACACTGAAGCTTTCTTT. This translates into CASSLEWGDTEAFF.

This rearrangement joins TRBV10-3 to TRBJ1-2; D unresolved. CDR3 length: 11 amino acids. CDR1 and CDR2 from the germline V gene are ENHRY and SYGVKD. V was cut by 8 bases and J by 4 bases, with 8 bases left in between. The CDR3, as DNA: TGTGCCATCGGGCGAGCCTATGGCTACACCTTC. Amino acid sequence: CAIGRAYGYTF.